This note documents a single T cell receptor beta chain sequence. Its antigen is as yet unknown. V shed 1 base and J shed 7 bases, with 8 bases lying between them. CDR3 size: 13 residues. Germline CDR1 MNHNS, CDR2 SASEGT. PCR was performed using 60 Vbeta and 13 Jbeta primers. Profiling relied on immunoSEQ multiplex PCR, and the TCRdb table lists in-frame clones only, not all of them. This repertoire shows some 95,000 clones, roughly 80% found once; its top ten account for about 7%. This sample was taken from a study of cytomegalovirus exposure and HLA in healthy donors. Overall study context: A previous analysis identified 90 million to 140 million unique TCR beta sequences derived from roughly 190 million T cells. In an early release, HLA-typed donors contributed roughly 85 million unique TCR sequences.

Study-wide results and caveats: Exclusion applied to some V segments, including TRBV6-2 and TRBV6-3, as they were indistinguishable. A later analysis linked a missense variant in DCLRE1C to the trimming of TCR beta V and J genes.

The J gene is TRBJ1-5, the V gene TRBV6-1; D remains ambiguous. The sequence came from a man in his forties or fifties in good health and CMV-seropositive. Specimen: PBMCs. The CDR3 protein is CASSEGPLQPQHF. Written as DNA, the CDR3 is TGTGCCAGCAGTGAAGGGCCTCTCCAGCCCCAGCATTTT.